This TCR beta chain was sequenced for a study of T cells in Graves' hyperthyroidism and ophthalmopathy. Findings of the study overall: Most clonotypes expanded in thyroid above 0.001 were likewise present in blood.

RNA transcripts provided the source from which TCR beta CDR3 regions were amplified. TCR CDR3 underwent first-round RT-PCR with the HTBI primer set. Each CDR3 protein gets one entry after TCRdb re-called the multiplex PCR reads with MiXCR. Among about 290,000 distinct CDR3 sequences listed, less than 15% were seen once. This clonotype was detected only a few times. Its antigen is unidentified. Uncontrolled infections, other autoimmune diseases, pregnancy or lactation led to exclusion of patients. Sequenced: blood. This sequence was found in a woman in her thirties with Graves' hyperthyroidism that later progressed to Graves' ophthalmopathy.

The CDR3 bases are TGCGCCAGCAGCCCCTGGGACAGGGCGGATTCCTACGAGCAGTACTTC. It encodes CASSPWDRADSYEQYF. The chain links TRBV4-1 to TRBJ2-7, with 9 positions matching TRBD1. CDR1 is MGHRA and CDR2 is YSYEKL in the germline V gene. Trimming at V came to 4 bases and at J to 1 base, leaving 8 bases not matched to a gene. This CDR3 comprises 16 residues.